This entry concerns a single TCR beta chain. Its antigen remains unknown. The sample comes from a study of Ad26.COV2.S vaccination and SARS-CoV-2 variants. Overall study results and limits: Breadth, reportedly substantial, characterized the spike-specific CD8+ and CD4+ T cell responses after vaccination. The analyses of TCR breadth and depth may have understated the size of total T cell responses.

Here immunoSEQ multiplex PCR was the method, and the copy in TCRdb shows in-frame clones only, minus some. The data hold about 350,000 clones, with 70% to 90% observed a single time. Treatment defined: roughly 18 received Ad26.COV2.S at low or high dose, single or two shots; a few received placebo; per-sample allocation not given. Samples came from day 63 after the first vaccine or placebo injection. The V end lost 4 bases, the J end lost 10 bases, and 11 bases lay between the germline ends. This CDR3 region has 13 residues. This specimen consisted of peripheral blood, obtained in a trial of Ad26.COV2.S vaccine versus placebo. The chain combines TRBV12-3 or TRBV12-4 with TRBJ1-6; D is possibly TRBD1 (5 bases). The sequence derives from a person aged 18 to 59 who received the Ad26.COV2.S COVID-19 vaccine or a placebo. This chain's CDR3 is CASSSREGSPLHF. The DNA for the CDR3 is TGTGCCAGCAGTTCCAGGGAAGGGTCACCCCTCCACTTT.